This T cell receptor (beta chain) was sequenced for a study of cytomegalovirus exposure and HLA in healthy donors. With 8 bases removed from V and 7 bases from J, the gap between germline ends came to 9 bases. The CDR3 is 11 amino acids. Looked up from germline, CDR1 is SGHTA and CDR2 is FQGTGA. A few counts support this clone. Vbeta (60) and Jbeta (13) primers were used in the PCR. Clones were read by immunoSEQ multiplex PCR, and TCRdb kept only the in-frame ones, dropping some. The sample holds 160,000 or so clones; roughly 87% are singletons and the top ten take less than 0.65%. The sequence was obtained from a woman in her forties or fifties in good health and CMV-seronegative. Sequencing was performed on PBMCs. This chain links TRBV7-3 with TRBJ2-1; D is perhaps TRBD2 (6 bases). CDR3 loop: CASGRENEQFF. The CDR3 DNA reads as TGTGCCAGCGGCCGGGAGAATGAGCAGTTCTTC.